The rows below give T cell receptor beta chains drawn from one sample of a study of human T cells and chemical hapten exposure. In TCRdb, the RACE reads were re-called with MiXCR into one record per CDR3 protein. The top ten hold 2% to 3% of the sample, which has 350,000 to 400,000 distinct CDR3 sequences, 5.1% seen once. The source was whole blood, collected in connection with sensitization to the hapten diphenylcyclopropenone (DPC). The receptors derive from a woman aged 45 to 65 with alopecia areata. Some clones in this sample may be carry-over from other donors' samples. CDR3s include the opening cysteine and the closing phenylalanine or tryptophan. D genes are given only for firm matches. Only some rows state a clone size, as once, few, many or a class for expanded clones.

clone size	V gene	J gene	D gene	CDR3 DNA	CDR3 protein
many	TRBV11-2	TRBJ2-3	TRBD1	TGTGCCAGCAGCTTAGGGACAGGGGGGACGTATTTT	CASSLGTGGTYF
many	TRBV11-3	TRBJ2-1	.	TGTGCCAGCAGCGAAGACGCGTACAATGGGCAGTTCTTC	CASSEDAYNGQFF
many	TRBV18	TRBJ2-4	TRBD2	TGTGCCAGCTCACCGGCCAGCGGGGCTAACTTCAAAAACATTCAGTACTTC	CASSPASGANFKNIQYF
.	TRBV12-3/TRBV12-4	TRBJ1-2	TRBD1	TGTGCCAGCAGTTTGGGACAGGCCTCTTTTAACTATGGCTACACCTTC	CASSLGQASFNYGYTF
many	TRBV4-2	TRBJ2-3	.	TGTGCCAGCAGTCGGAGGGACGCAGATACGCAGTATTTT	CASSRRDADTQYF
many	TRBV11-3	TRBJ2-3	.	TGTGCCAGCAGTTCAAGGATCACAGATACGCAGTATTTT	CASSSRITDTQYF
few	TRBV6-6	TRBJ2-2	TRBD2	TGTGCCAGCGGGAGGGATGGCAGAGGCGTGACCGGGGAGCTGTTTTTT	CASGRDGRGVTGELFF
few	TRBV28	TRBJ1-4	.	TGTGCCAGCGCATCAGGGCCTCTAAATGAAAAACTGTTTTTT	CASASGPLNEKLFF
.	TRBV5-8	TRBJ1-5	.	TGTGCCAGCAGCCTTCTGGACGGCTTCAATCAGCCCCAGCATTTT	CASSLLDGFNQPQHF
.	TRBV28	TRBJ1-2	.	TGTGCCAGCAGTTTCCCAGCAGGTTTTGGGTATGGCTACACCTTC	CASSFPAGFGYGYTF
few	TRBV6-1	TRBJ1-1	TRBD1	TGTGCCAGCAGTCAGAACAGGGGGCAAACTGAAGCTTTCTTT	CASSQNRGQTEAFF
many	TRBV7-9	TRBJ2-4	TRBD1	TGTGCCAGCACTGGACAGGGTACCAAAAACATTCAGTACTTC	CASTGQGTKNIQYF
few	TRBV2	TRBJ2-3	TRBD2	TGTGCCATTCCGGGACTAGCGATAGTAGATACGCAGTATTTT	CAIPGLAIVDTQYF
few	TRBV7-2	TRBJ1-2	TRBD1	TGTGCCAGCAGCTCGAATCCGGGACAGGGGGCATCTGGCTACACCTTC	CASSSNPGQGASGYTF
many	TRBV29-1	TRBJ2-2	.	TGCAGCGTTGCGTTTAGAGCCGGGGAGCTGTTTTTT	CSVAFRAGELFF
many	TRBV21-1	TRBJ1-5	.	TGTGCCAGCAGCGTAACACAGCCCCAGCATTTT	CASSVTQPQHF